A selection of T cell receptor beta chains follows, all from one sample in a study of OX40 agonist ivuxolimab in advanced cancers. The assay was immunoSEQ multiplex PCR, and TCRdb's table has in-frame clones only and misses some. The table records fewer than 95,000 clones, more than 90% of them present only once. Material: CD4+ or CD8+ T cells sorted from blood, obtained in a trial of the OX40 agonist ivuxolimab. These receptors were obtained from an adult with an advanced solid tumor such as melanoma, head and neck, liver or kidney cancer. CDR3s include the opening cysteine and the closing phenylalanine or tryptophan. The order of the fields is CDR3 protein, CDR3 DNA, clone size, V gene, J gene, D gene. The D gene is left open where the match is weak. Clone size is given for some rows only: seen once, a few or many times, or a class if the clone is expanded.

CDR3 protein: CASTKTNTGELFF
CDR3 DNA: TGTGCCTCTACCAAAACGAACACCGGGGAGCTGTTTTTT
clone size: once
V gene: TRBV30
J gene: TRBJ2-2
D gene: -

CDR3 protein: CASSLNTRAIYGYTF
CDR3 DNA: TGCGCCAGCAGCTTGAATACAAGAGCCATCTATGGCTACACCTTC
clone size: -
V gene: TRBV5-1
J gene: TRBJ1-2
D gene: -

CDR3 protein: CASSQTGFRQETQYF
CDR3 DNA: TGTGCCAGCAGCCAAACAGGGTTCCGGCAGGAGACCCAGTACTTC
clone size: -
V gene: TRBV9
J gene: TRBJ2-5
D gene: -

CDR3 protein: CASSLQHTGELFF
CDR3 DNA: TGTGCCAGCAGCCTACAACACACCGGGGAGCTGTTTTTT
clone size: -
V gene: TRBV5-4
J gene: TRBJ2-2
D gene: -

CDR3 protein: CASSLSPRYEQYF
CDR3 DNA: TGTGCCAGCAGCTTAAGTCCCAGATACGAGCAGTACTTC
clone size: -
V gene: TRBV7-2
J gene: TRBJ2-7
D gene: -

CDR3 protein: CASSLMGGGRAFF
CDR3 DNA: TGTGCCAGCAGTCTAATGGGCGGGGGCAGAGCTTTCTTT
clone size: -
V gene: TRBV27
J gene: TRBJ1-1
D gene: -

CDR3 protein: CASSSLGTGELFF
CDR3 DNA: TGTGCCAGCAGCTCTCTCGGGACCGGGGAGCTGTTTTTT
clone size: -
V gene: TRBV7-6
J gene: TRBJ2-2
D gene: -

CDR3 protein: CASKPSAPQGTQYF
CDR3 DNA: TGTGCCAGCAAGCCCTCTGCCCCACAAGGTACGCAGTATTTT
clone size: -
V gene: TRBV5-6
J gene: TRBJ2-3
D gene: -

CDR3 protein: CASSPLGVSLTDTQYF
CDR3 DNA: TGTGCCAGCAGTCCCTTAGGGGTATCTCTTACAGATACGCAGTATTTT
clone size: -
V gene: TRBV27
J gene: TRBJ2-3
D gene: -

CDR3 protein: CASSQVGASSYEQYF
CDR3 DNA: TGTGCCAGCAGCCAAGTTGGGGCGAGCTCCTACGAGCAGTACTTC
clone size: -
V gene: TRBV4-2
J gene: TRBJ2-7
D gene: -

CDR3 protein: CASGLAKDRGHFF
CDR3 DNA: TGTGCTAGTGGTTTGGCGAAGGACAGGGGGCATTTCTTC
clone size: -
V gene: TRBV12-5
J gene: TRBJ2-1
D gene: TRBD1

CDR3 protein: CASSVLQNSYEQYF
CDR3 DNA: TGTGCCAGCAGCGTGTTACAGAACTCCTACGAGCAGTACTTC
clone size: -
V gene: TRBV9
J gene: TRBJ2-7
D gene: -

CDR3 protein: CASSLDTDTQYF
CDR3 DNA: TGTGCCAGCAGTTTGGATACAGATACGCAGTATTTT
clone size: -
V gene: TRBV28
J gene: TRBJ2-3
D gene: -

CDR3 protein: CASKTGNTEAFF
CDR3 DNA: TGTGCCAGTAAGACAGGAAACACTGAAGCTTTCTTT
clone size: -
V gene: TRBV6-5
J gene: TRBJ1-1
D gene: -

CDR3 protein: CASSLSGYGSSPLHF
CDR3 DNA: TGTGCCAGCAGTTTATCGGGATATGGGAGTTCACCCCTCCACTTT
clone size: once
V gene: TRBV27
J gene: TRBJ1-6
D gene: -

CDR3 protein: CASSRTGTQETQYF
CDR3 DNA: TGTGCCAGCTCACGAACCGGGACCCAAGAGACCCAGTACTTC
clone size: -
V gene: TRBV18
J gene: TRBJ2-5
D gene: -

CDR3 protein: CASSYLREQYF
CDR3 DNA: TGTGCCAGCAGCTACCTACGGGAGCAGTACTTC
clone size: -
V gene: TRBV7-9
J gene: TRBJ2-7
D gene: -

CDR3 protein: CASGASGGAYEQYF
CDR3 DNA: TGTGCCAGCGGCGCGAGCGGGGGGGCCTACGAGCAGTACTTC
clone size: once
V gene: TRBV2
J gene: TRBJ2-7
D gene: TRBD2

CDR3 protein: CASSRYRGNEQFF
CDR3 DNA: TGTGCCAGCAGCCGGTACAGGGGGAATGAGCAGTTCTTC
clone size: -
V gene: TRBV27
J gene: TRBJ2-1
D gene: TRBD1

CDR3 protein: CAWSVGDRGNQPQHF
CDR3 DNA: TGTGCCTGGAGCGTCGGAGACAGGGGTAATCAGCCCCAGCATTTT
clone size: -
V gene: TRBV30
J gene: TRBJ1-5
D gene: TRBD1

CDR3 protein: CASSWGGAEQFF
CDR3 DNA: TGTGCCAGCAGTTGGGGGGGGGCTGAGCAGTTCTTC
clone size: -
V gene: TRBV27
J gene: TRBJ2-1
D gene: -

CDR3 protein: CAWSVNPGKTQYF
CDR3 DNA: TGTGCCTGGAGTGTAAATCCGGGAAAGACCCAGTACTTC
clone size: -
V gene: TRBV30
J gene: TRBJ2-5
D gene: -

CDR3 protein: CASSQIGTEAFF
CDR3 DNA: TGCGCCAGCAGCCAAATAGGGACTGAAGCTTTCTTT
clone size: -
V gene: TRBV4-1
J gene: TRBJ1-1
D gene: -

CDR3 protein: CASSLGSGTYEQYF
CDR3 DNA: TGTGCCAGCAGCTTAGGGTCAGGGACCTACGAGCAGTACTTC
clone size: -
V gene: TRBV11-2
J gene: TRBJ2-7
D gene: -

CDR3 protein: CATSRAGQANEKLFF
CDR3 DNA: TGTGCCACCAGCAGGGCGGGGCAAGCTAATGAAAAACTGTTTTTT
clone size: -
V gene: TRBV15
J gene: TRBJ1-4
D gene: -

CDR3 protein: CASSQVGRPDEQFF
CDR3 DNA: TGCGCCAGCAGCCAAGTAGGGCGGCCCGATGAGCAGTTCTTC
clone size: -
V gene: TRBV4-3
J gene: TRBJ2-1
D gene: -

CDR3 protein: CASRGQIGVRDTQYF
CDR3 DNA: TGTGCCAGCCGAGGTCAGATCGGAGTTAGGGATACGCAGTATTTT
clone size: -
V gene: TRBV5-6
J gene: TRBJ2-3
D gene: -

CDR3 protein: CASSLAGGQRQETQYF
CDR3 DNA: TGTGCCAGCAGCTTGGCGGGGGGACAGCGCCAAGAGACCCAGTACTTC
clone size: -
V gene: TRBV5-5
J gene: TRBJ2-5
D gene: -

CDR3 protein: CASSPIPPGHSTYEQYF
CDR3 DNA: TGTGCCAGCAGTCCAATTCCTCCGGGACATTCGACCTACGAGCAGTACTTC
clone size: -
V gene: TRBV27
J gene: TRBJ2-7
D gene: -

CDR3 protein: CASSDTAPDGYTF
CDR3 DNA: TGTGCCAGCAGTGATACAGCGCCAGATGGCTACACCTTC
clone size: -
V gene: TRBV6-6
J gene: TRBJ1-2
D gene: -

CDR3 protein: CASRRGGDIQYF
CDR3 DNA: TGTGCCAGCCGGAGGGGTGGGGACATTCAGTACTTC
clone size: -
V gene: TRBV2
J gene: TRBJ2-4
D gene: -

CDR3 protein: CASRTKGGGEGNTIYF
CDR3 DNA: TGCGCCAGCAGGACTAAGGGTGGGGGCGAAGGAAACACCATATATTTT
clone size: -
V gene: TRBV10-1
J gene: TRBJ1-3
D gene: -

CDR3 protein: CASSEGRGVGYTF
CDR3 DNA: TGCGCCAGCAGTGAGGGCCGGGGGGTTGGCTACACCTTC
clone size: -
V gene: TRBV10-2
J gene: TRBJ1-2
D gene: -

CDR3 protein: CASSFGKGEQFF
CDR3 DNA: TGTGCCAGCAGCTTCGGGAAGGGTGAGCAGTTCTTC
clone size: -
V gene: TRBV5-6
J gene: TRBJ2-1
D gene: -

CDR3 protein: CASSYSEGTGVEAFF
CDR3 DNA: TGTGCCAGCAGTTACTCCGAGGGGACAGGGGTTGAAGCTTTCTTT
clone size: -
V gene: TRBV6-5
J gene: TRBJ1-1
D gene: TRBD1

CDR3 protein: CASSPRTSGTLQETQYF
CDR3 DNA: TGCGCCAGCAGCCCTCGGACTAGCGGGACTCTACAAGAGACCCAGTACTTC
clone size: -
V gene: TRBV4-1
J gene: TRBJ2-5
D gene: TRBD2

CDR3 protein: CASSEFVDTGWPQHF
CDR3 DNA: TGTGCCAGCAGTGAATTCGTGGACACCGGGTGGCCCCAGCATTTT
clone size: -
V gene: TRBV6-1
J gene: TRBJ1-5
D gene: -

CDR3 protein: CASSLLQGAYEQYF
CDR3 DNA: TGTGCCAGCAGTTTGCTACAGGGGGCGTACGAGCAGTACTTC
clone size: -
V gene: TRBV27
J gene: TRBJ2-7
D gene: TRBD1

CDR3 protein: CASSEYAGQANYGYTF
CDR3 DNA: TGTGCCAGCAGCGAATATGCGGGGCAAGCTAACTATGGCTACACCTTC
clone size: -
V gene: TRBV7-8
J gene: TRBJ1-2
D gene: -

CDR3 protein: CASSLSIAGAYNEQFF
CDR3 DNA: TGTGCCAGCTCACTAAGTATAGCGGGGGCCTACAATGAGCAGTTCTTC
clone size: -
V gene: TRBV18
J gene: TRBJ2-1
D gene: TRBD2

CDR3 protein: CASSQEGSGGDEQFF
CDR3 DNA: TGCGCCAGCAGCCAAGAGGGTAGCGGGGGGGATGAGCAGTTCTTC
clone size: -
V gene: TRBV4-1
J gene: TRBJ2-1
D gene: TRBD2

CDR3 protein: CASSIAGAYANTGELFF
CDR3 DNA: TGTGCCAGTAGTATAGCGGGAGCCTACGCGAACACCGGGGAGCTGTTTTTT
clone size: -
V gene: TRBV19
J gene: TRBJ2-2
D gene: -